This is a list of T cell receptor beta chains from one sample in a study of identical twins. TCRdb redid the calling of the 5' RACE reads with MiXCR, one entry per CDR3 protein. In the table there are a few hundred thousand distinct CDR3 sequences, over 12% of which are singletons. Another study also made use of these data, one on yellow fever vaccine responses in identical twins.

Sequenced input: CD4+ T cells sorted from blood. The origin of the receptors is a woman younger than 35 in good health. The CDR3 runs from the conserved cysteine through the conserved F or W. The D gene is left open where the match is weak.

cdr3_aa: CASSPNRGGSTEAFF
v_call: TRBV12-3/TRBV12-4
j_call: TRBJ1-1
d_call: TRBD1

cdr3_aa: CACTQGLAGSGGQETQYF
v_call: TRBV3-1
j_call: TRBJ2-5
d_call: TRBD2

cdr3_aa: CASSTEEKSEQFF
v_call: TRBV27
j_call: TRBJ2-1
d_call: -

cdr3_aa: CASSLSSQNTEAFF
v_call: TRBV5-1
j_call: TRBJ1-1
d_call: -

cdr3_aa: CASSLDRAKNIQYF
v_call: TRBV7-9
j_call: TRBJ2-4
d_call: -

cdr3_aa: CASSFSPPPEQYF
v_call: TRBV28
j_call: TRBJ2-7
d_call: -

cdr3_aa: CASSRGLTSGANVLTF
v_call: TRBV28
j_call: TRBJ2-6
d_call: -

cdr3_aa: CASSLLPVGFDSPLHF
v_call: TRBV28
j_call: TRBJ1-6
d_call: -

cdr3_aa: CASSLNKGNYGYTF
v_call: TRBV11-2
j_call: TRBJ1-2
d_call: -

cdr3_aa: CASSEYGGRQETQYF
v_call: TRBV25-1
j_call: TRBJ2-5
d_call: -

cdr3_aa: CASSESGAGSYEQFF
v_call: TRBV25-1
j_call: TRBJ2-1
d_call: -

cdr3_aa: CASSANGNSNQPQHF
v_call: TRBV5-1
j_call: TRBJ1-5
d_call: -

cdr3_aa: CASRPSGRAIEQFF
v_call: TRBV6-2/TRBV6-3
j_call: TRBJ2-1
d_call: TRBD2

cdr3_aa: CASSHPTGADTGELFF
v_call: TRBV14
j_call: TRBJ2-2
d_call: TRBD1

cdr3_aa: CATSRRLAGANTGELFF
v_call: TRBV15
j_call: TRBJ2-2
d_call: TRBD2

cdr3_aa: CASSFQNYGYTF
v_call: TRBV12-3/TRBV12-4
j_call: TRBJ1-2
d_call: -

cdr3_aa: CASSYGLPTYNEQFF
v_call: TRBV6-5
j_call: TRBJ2-1
d_call: -

cdr3_aa: CASSQRSSSTDTQYF
v_call: TRBV3-1
j_call: TRBJ2-3
d_call: -

cdr3_aa: CASSLGQPGELFF
v_call: TRBV12-3/TRBV12-4
j_call: TRBJ2-2
d_call: -

cdr3_aa: CASSVESGRWDPYNEQFF
v_call: TRBV9
j_call: TRBJ2-1
d_call: -

cdr3_aa: CASTYGKSYEQYF
v_call: TRBV7-2
j_call: TRBJ2-7
d_call: -

cdr3_aa: CASSEVPQPQHF
v_call: TRBV12-3/TRBV12-4
j_call: TRBJ1-5
d_call: -

cdr3_aa: CASSGRYGGYTF
v_call: TRBV10-2
j_call: TRBJ1-2
d_call: -

cdr3_aa: CASSLGGTLAKNIQYF
v_call: TRBV12-3/TRBV12-4
j_call: TRBJ2-4
d_call: -

cdr3_aa: CASSRFGGETAYEQYF
v_call: TRBV18
j_call: TRBJ2-7
d_call: -

cdr3_aa: CASRTSGEGTDTQYF
v_call: TRBV12-3/TRBV12-4
j_call: TRBJ2-3
d_call: TRBD2

cdr3_aa: CASSLWEAYGYTF
v_call: TRBV5-5
j_call: TRBJ1-2
d_call: -

cdr3_aa: CASSPRGGTEAFF
v_call: TRBV4-1
j_call: TRBJ1-1
d_call: -

cdr3_aa: CASSGGGSDTGELFF
v_call: TRBV2
j_call: TRBJ2-2
d_call: TRBD2

cdr3_aa: CASSLWGQGSRETQYF
v_call: TRBV5-1
j_call: TRBJ2-5
d_call: TRBD1

cdr3_aa: CASSDQGTTRGSYTF
v_call: TRBV2
j_call: TRBJ1-2
d_call: -

cdr3_aa: CSARTDRGSYEQYF
v_call: TRBV20-1
j_call: TRBJ2-7
d_call: TRBD1

cdr3_aa: CASSFGTANSPLHF
v_call: TRBV12-3/TRBV12-4
j_call: TRBJ1-6
d_call: -

cdr3_aa: CASLRWQGGQETQYF
v_call: TRBV7-2
j_call: TRBJ2-5
d_call: -

cdr3_aa: CASSLVFVSGNEAFF
v_call: TRBV12-3/TRBV12-4
j_call: TRBJ1-1
d_call: -

cdr3_aa: CSVVSGANVLTF
v_call: TRBV29-1
j_call: TRBJ2-6
d_call: -

cdr3_aa: CASSGTLNSPLHF
v_call: TRBV10-2
j_call: TRBJ1-6
d_call: -

cdr3_aa: CSVGNGNQPQHF
v_call: TRBV29-1
j_call: TRBJ1-5
d_call: -

cdr3_aa: CASSPGSVLYEQFF
v_call: TRBV7-6
j_call: TRBJ2-1
d_call: -

cdr3_aa: CASSPQGKRTDTQYF
v_call: TRBV4-2
j_call: TRBJ2-3
d_call: -

cdr3_aa: CASTTGGTSGSNEQFF
v_call: TRBV5-1
j_call: TRBJ2-1
d_call: TRBD2

cdr3_aa: CSARFGGDNEQFF
v_call: TRBV20-1
j_call: TRBJ2-1
d_call: -

cdr3_aa: CASSPTYEPKSYNEQFF
v_call: TRBV28
j_call: TRBJ2-1
d_call: -

cdr3_aa: CASSSGGTGEPYEQYF
v_call: TRBV5-1
j_call: TRBJ2-7
d_call: -

cdr3_aa: CATSRAYQETQYF
v_call: TRBV15
j_call: TRBJ2-5
d_call: -

cdr3_aa: CASGTLGQSSYNEQFF
v_call: TRBV5-1
j_call: TRBJ2-1
d_call: -